Listed below are T cell receptor beta chains from one sample, sequenced in a study of identical twins. TCRdb re-called the 5' RACE reads through MiXCR, storing one row per CDR3 protein. The sample has roughly 770,000 distinct CDR3 sequences; about 20% are singletons. This sample also appeared in a second study, on T cells expressing NK-cell markers.

Sequencing was carried out using PBMCs. Source of these receptors: a woman between 18 and 29 years old in good health. CDR3s include the opening cysteine and the closing phenylalanine or tryptophan. The D gene is left open where the match is weak. The size of a clone is reported for some rows only, either as once, few or many, or as a class for expanded clones.

v_call	d_call	clone_size	j_call	cdr3_aa	cdr3_nt
TRBV15	TRBD2	few	TRBJ2-7	CATRRTSGSGEQYF	TGTGCCACCAGGAGGACTAGCGGGAGTGGCGAGCAGTACTTC
TRBV20-1	-	few	TRBJ1-2	CSAKFRELYGYTF	TGCAGTGCTAAATTCCGGGAGCTATATGGCTACACCTTC
TRBV12-3/TRBV12-4	-	few	TRBJ1-1	CASSLVLTSGGYTEAFF	TGTGCCAGCAGTTTAGTCCTGACCTCGGGGGGCTACACTGAAGCTTTCTTT
TRBV3-1	-	many	TRBJ1-1	CASSQGVLNTEAFF	TGTGCCAGCAGCCAAGGGGTCCTGAACACTGAAGCTTTCTTT
TRBV11-2	-	few	TRBJ2-7	CASSLVGIYEQYF	TGTGCCAGCAGCTTAGTAGGAATTTACGAGCAGTACTTC
TRBV29-1	-	-	TRBJ2-4	CSVGRKNIQYF	TGCAGCGTAGGCAGGAAAAACATTCAGTACTTC
TRBV12-3/TRBV12-4	TRBD1	-	TRBJ2-2	CASSLDRVVIGELFF	TGTGCCAGCAGCTTGGACAGGGTTGTTATCGGGGAGCTGTTTTTT
TRBV20-1	TRBD2	-	TRBJ2-5	CSARPPGGGAETQYF	TGCAGTGCTAGACCCCCGGGGGGGGGCGCAGAGACCCAGTACTTC
TRBV4-3	TRBD2	-	TRBJ2-5	CASSHRLAVEETQYF	TGCGCCAGCAGCCACCGACTAGCGGTTGAAGAGACCCAGTACTTC
TRBV12-3/TRBV12-4	-	-	TRBJ2-7	CASSSGAAYSYEQYF	TGTGCCAGCAGTTCGGGAGCAGCGTACTCCTACGAGCAGTACTTC
TRBV12-3/TRBV12-4	-	many	TRBJ2-1	CASSFTGGYNEQFF	TGTGCCAGCAGTTTTACGGGCGGCTACAATGAGCAGTTCTTC
TRBV20-1	TRBD1	few	TRBJ2-7	CSASRQGQNSYEQYF	TGCAGTGCTAGCAGACAGGGGCAAAATTCCTACGAGCAGTACTTC
TRBV29-1	-	-	TRBJ2-7	CSVERTGSYEQYF	TGCAGCGTTGAAAGAACAGGGTCCTACGAGCAGTACTTC
TRBV20-1	-	-	TRBJ1-5	CSAEGYNQPQHF	TGCAGTGCGGAGGGTTACAATCAGCCCCAGCATTTT
TRBV11-2	-	-	TRBJ2-1	CASSLDWYSSYNEQFF	TGTGCCAGCAGCTTAGACTGGTATAGCTCCTACAATGAGCAGTTCTTC
TRBV15	-	-	TRBJ2-3	CATSRSMSDTQYF	TGTGCCACCAGCAGATCAATGTCGGATACGCAGTATTTT
TRBV29-1	-	-	TRBJ1-2	CSVEDRERHGYTF	TGCAGCGTTGAAGACAGGGAAAGGCATGGCTACACCTTC
TRBV24-1	TRBD2	many	TRBJ2-1	CATSDATSGSSNNEQFF	TGTGCCACCAGTGATGCGACTAGCGGGAGCTCTAACAATGAGCAGTTCTTC
TRBV5-1	-	-	TRBJ2-5	CASSRTGRTIQETQYF	TGCGCCAGCAGCAGAACGGGACGTACTATCCAAGAGACCCAGTACTTC
TRBV20-1	TRBD2	-	TRBJ2-1	CSARDHSGSRGEQFF	TGCAGTGCTAGAGATCACAGCGGGAGCCGGGGTGAGCAGTTCTTC
TRBV20-1	-	few	TRBJ1-4	CSARSRSGYEKLFF	TGCAGTGCTAGGTCCCGCTCGGGGTATGAAAAACTGTTTTTT
TRBV7-2	-	-	TRBJ2-3	CASSLGGRITDTQYF	TGTGCCAGCAGCTTAGGCGGGCGGATCACAGATACGCAGTATTTT
TRBV12-3/TRBV12-4	-	few	TRBJ2-3	CASTEGTDTQYF	TGTGCCAGCACCGAGGGCACAGATACGCAGTATTTT
TRBV7-2	TRBD2	few	TRBJ2-5	CASSPRHGGGETQYF	TGTGCCAGCAGCCCCCGACATGGCGGGGGGGAGACCCAGTACTTC
TRBV5-1	TRBD1	many	TRBJ1-2	CASSLGQDYGYTF	TGCGCCAGCAGCCTGGGACAGGACTATGGCTACACCTTC
TRBV21-1	-	few	TRBJ1-4	CASSCRTAGNEKLFF	TGTGCCAGCAGCTGTAGGACGGCCGGAAATGAAAAACTGTTTTTT
TRBV7-9	TRBD1	few	TRBJ1-1	CASSQQTGVNTEAFF	TGTGCCAGCAGCCAGCAGACAGGGGTGAACACTGAAGCTTTCTTT
TRBV5-6	TRBD1	-	TRBJ2-7	CASSRDRGIEQYF	TGTGCCAGCAGCAGGGACAGGGGTATCGAGCAGTACTTC
TRBV12-3/TRBV12-4	-	-	TRBJ1-1	CASRHTSYTEAFF	TGTGCCAGCAGACACACAAGTTACACTGAAGCTTTCTTT
TRBV30	TRBD2	-	TRBJ2-5	CAWATGTSGVEETQYF	TGTGCCTGGGCAACCGGGACTAGCGGAGTGGAGGAGACCCAGTACTTC
TRBV7-3	-	-	TRBJ2-6	CASTTWTSGANVLTF	TGTGCCAGCACCACTTGGACCTCTGGGGCCAACGTCCTGACTTTC
TRBV7-9	-	-	TRBJ2-7	CASSLPGTPVYEQYF	TGTGCCAGCAGCCTCCCCGGGACTCCCGTTTACGAGCAGTACTTC
TRBV20-1	-	-	TRBJ2-1	CSADSGESYNEQFF	TGCAGTGCCGATAGCGGAGAGTCCTACAATGAGCAGTTCTTC
TRBV6-2/TRBV6-3	-	few	TRBJ1-1	CASSYSSANTEAFF	TGTGCCAGCAGTTACTCGTCAGCGAACACTGAAGCTTTCTTT
TRBV7-2	TRBD2	-	TRBJ2-2	CASISGRAGTGELFF	TGTGCCAGCATTAGCGGGAGGGCGGGCACCGGGGAGCTGTTTTTT
TRBV7-2	-	few	TRBJ2-7	CASSPGLASPEQYF	TGTGCCAGCAGCCCCGGGCTAGCGTCTCCCGAGCAGTACTTC
TRBV7-8	TRBD2	-	TRBJ2-1	CASSALETSNNEQFF	TGTGCCAGCAGCGCGCTCGAGACTAGCAACAATGAGCAGTTCTTC
TRBV5-5	-	-	TRBJ2-1	CASKPQPHNEQFF	TGTGCCAGCAAGCCCCAGCCCCACAATGAGCAGTTCTTC
TRBV12-3/TRBV12-4	-	-	TRBJ2-7	CASSPILGTGSEQYF	TGTGCCAGCAGTCCAATACTAGGAACGGGCTCCGAGCAGTACTTC
TRBV2	TRBD2	-	TRBJ2-3	CASRSGVGTDTQYF	TGTGCCAGCAGAAGCGGGGTAGGGACAGATACGCAGTATTTT
TRBV20-1	-	few	TRBJ2-3	CSAPLQDTQYF	TGCAGTGCTCCCCTCCAAGATACGCAGTATTTT
TRBV6-2/TRBV6-3	TRBD2	-	TRBJ2-7	CASSLLAGVSEQYF	TGTGCCAGCAGTTTACTAGCGGGAGTAAGCGAGCAGTACTTC
TRBV10-3	-	few	TRBJ2-7	CAISDGDWSYEQYF	TGTGCCATCAGTGATGGGGACTGGTCCTACGAGCAGTACTTC
TRBV3-1	-	-	TRBJ2-1	CASSYGLLSSYNEQFF	TGTGCCAGCAGCTATGGACTCCTCAGCTCCTACAATGAGCAGTTCTTC
TRBV5-4	TRBD1	-	TRBJ2-3	CASSPRTGGYTDTQYF	TGTGCCAGCAGCCCCAGGACAGGGGGTTACACAGATACGCAGTATTTT
TRBV6-2/TRBV6-3	TRBD2	-	TRBJ2-2	CASSYRLAHNTGELFF	TGTGCCAGCAGTTACAGACTAGCGCATAACACCGGGGAGCTGTTTTTT
TRBV6-1	-	-	TRBJ1-4	CASRPRTERGEKLFF	TGTGCCAGCAGACCCCGGACAGAGAGAGGGGAAAAACTGTTTTTT
TRBV5-6	-	once	TRBJ1-1	CASSLRGRGGAEAFF	TGTGCCAGCAGCTTGAGAGGTCGTGGGGGCGCTGAAGCTTTCTTT
TRBV12-3/TRBV12-4	-	-	TRBJ1-2	CASSLTLHGYTF	TGTGCCAGCAGTTTAACCCTGCATGGCTACACCTTC
TRBV20-1	-	-	TRBJ1-1	CSARDRAAFF	TGCAGTGCTAGAGACAGGGCGGCTTTCTTT
TRBV7-9	-	few	TRBJ2-3	CASSSPVDTQYF	TGTGCCAGCAGCTCCCCCGTAGATACGCAGTATTTT
TRBV4-3	TRBD2	-	TRBJ2-7	CASSQDITSGEQYF	TGCGCCAGCAGCCAAGATATAACTAGCGGTGAGCAGTACTTC
TRBV7-3	-	few	TRBJ1-1	CASSRPVGNTEAFF	TGTGCCAGCAGCCGACCGGTGGGTAACACTGAAGCTTTCTTT
TRBV7-9	-	few	TRBJ2-3	CASSLRTVSSTDTQYF	TGTGCCAGCAGCTTAAGGACAGTCTCTAGCACAGATACGCAGTATTTT
TRBV6-1	TRBD2	many	TRBJ2-7	CASTKTGGAGGNYEQYF	TGTGCCAGCACCAAGACTGGGGGAGCGGGAGGCAACTACGAGCAGTACTTC
TRBV6-1	TRBD1	-	TRBJ2-3	CASRGKDRGSGYTQYF	TGTGCCAGCAGGGGGAAAGACAGGGGGAGTGGTTATACGCAGTATTTT
TRBV5-5	-	-	TRBJ2-1	CASSPGTIGAYNEQFF	TGTGCCAGCAGCCCTGGGACCATCGGGGCCTACAATGAGCAGTTCTTC